The 24 T cell receptor beta chains below come from one sample, sequenced in a study of shared clonotypes between healthy human individuals. Assay: immunoSEQ multiplex PCR; the TCRdb copy retains only in-frame clones and omits some. This table has around 530,000 clones, 70% to 80% appearing once. Sequencing was done on a sample of PBMCs. The receptor set was obtained from a woman in her forties in good health. Some clones in this sample may be carry-over from other donors' samples.

The V call is TRBV30, the J call TRBJ2-1; D gene unclear. This CDR3 is 13 amino acids long. The V and J ends lost 3 bases and 9 bases respectively, with 15 bases between them. Germline loops: CDR1 GTSNPN, CDR2 SVGIG (reference sequence). CDR3 nucleotide sequence: TGTGCCTGGAGCCACCGGACCGTCGGTGAGCAGTTCTTC. Its translation: CAWSHRTVGEQFF.

The chain has TRBV19 and TRBJ2-7; 9 bases are shared with TRBD1. The CDR3 sequence is 16 residues long. Germline values: CDR1 LNHDA, CDR2 SQIVND (reference sequence). V lost 5 bases, J lost 0 bases, and 8 bases stayed unmatched. The CDR3 sequence: CASSVPDRGSSYEQYF. The CDR3 coding sequence is TGTGCCAGTAGTGTCCCGGACAGGGGAAGCTCCTACGAGCAGTACTTC. Combining the CDR3 with reference TRBV19 and TRBJ2-7 gives the whole variable domain DGGITQSPKYLFRKEGQNVTLSCEQNLNHDAMYWYRQDPGQGLRLIYYSQIVNDFQKGDIAEGYSVSREKKESFPLTVTSAQKNPTAFYLCASSVPDRGSSYEQYFGPGTRLTVT.

The CDR3 region is CASSGTLNTEAFF. The CDR3 DNA sequence: TGTGCCAGCAGCGGGACTCTAAACACTGAAGCTTTCTTT. The chain carries TRBV5-4 and TRBJ1-1; a possible D gene is TRBD1 (5 bases). V was shortened by 4 bases and J by 2 bases, with 9 bases between the two germline ends. The germline gives CDR1 SGHNT, CDR2 YYREEE (reference sequence). The CDR3 has 13 amino acids.

The CDR3 protein is CASSGRDRGVKLFF. For the CDR3, the DNA is TGTGCCAGCAGTGGCCGGGACAGGGGTGTAAAACTGTTTTTT. The chain employs TRBV28 and TRBJ1-4, with 10 nucleotides matching TRBD1. This CDR3 contains 14 residues. Germline CDR1 reads MDHEN; CDR2 reads SYDVKM. V gave up 5 bases and J gave up 10 bases; unmatched junction bases: 7. Full variable domain (missing parts from reference TRBV28 and TRBJ1-4): DVKVTQSSRYLVKRTGEKVFLECVQDMDHENMFWYRQDPGLGLRLIYFSYDVKMKEKGDIPEGYSVSREKKERFSLILESASTNQTSMYLCASSGRDRGVKLFFGSGTQLSVL.

V usage is TRBV7-2 and J usage is TRBJ1-1; no reliable D call. Trimming cost V 5 bases and J 11 bases, with 21 bases left between them. The CDR3 length is 14 residues. Germline CDR1 and CDR2: SGHTA and FQGNSA. For the CDR3, the DNA is TGTGCCAGCAGCCCGCCCCCGGCAGGACGGCAGGCTTTCTTT. Translating it yields CASSPPPAGRQAFF. Full variable domain (remainder filled in from reference TRBV7-2 and TRBJ1-1): GAGVSQSPSNKVTEKGKDVELRCDPISGHTALYWYRQSLGQGLEFLIYFQGNSAPDKSGLPSDRFSAERTGGSVSTLTIQRTQQEDSAVYLCASSPPPAGRQAFFGQGTRLTVV.

CDR3 nucleotides: TGTGCCAGCAGCGACACAGGGGGCCTGTGGGACACTGAAGCTTTCTTT. This codes for CASSDTGGLWDTEAFF. V is TRBV7-2 and J is TRBJ1-1, with 9 bases aligning to TRBD1. J lost 3 bases, V lost 5 bases, and 10 bases had no gene match. The CDR3 totals 16 residues. Germline assignment: CDR1 SGHTA and CDR2 FQGNSA.

This sequence joins TRBV7-3 and TRBJ2-7; a weak D match, TRBD1 (5 bases). The CDR3 runs 14 residues. Germline V gene lookup returns CDR1 SGHTA and CDR2 FQGTGA. Deletions cut 4 bases from V and 5 bases from J, with 15 bases between. The CDR3 sequence is CASSSQGSGHEQYF. Here the CDR3 DNA reads TGTGCCAGCAGCTCGCAGGGTTCGGGCCACGAGCAGTACTTC.

The chain joins TRBV28 to TRBJ2-1; 10 bases map to TRBD1. After removal of 5 bases from V and 4 bases from J, the junction contained 5 bases not matched to a gene. This CDR3 spans 15 amino acids. The V gene's germline CDR1 is MDHEN and CDR2 SYDVKM. CDR3 sequence reads: CASSPGQGTYNEQFF. The DNA of the CDR3 is TGTGCCAGCAGTCCGGGACAGGGGACATACAATGAGCAGTTCTTC.

This rearrangement joins TRBV7-6 to TRBJ2-7, with a weak D call TRBD1 (6 bases). CDR3 size: 14 residues. The germline gives CDR1 SGHVS, CDR2 FNYEAQ. V lost 5 bases and J 0 bases, leaving 11 bases between the germline ends. The CDR3 DNA follows: TGTGCCAGCAGCACCCAGGGGTTCTCCTACGAGCAGTACTTC. Amino acid sequence: CASSTQGFSYEQYF.

This chain links TRBV5-1 with TRBJ2-2; D call uncertain. The V end lost 0 bases, the J end lost 6 bases, and 15 bases lay between the germline ends. This CDR3 comprises 16 residues. The germline gives CDR1 SGHRS, CDR2 YFSETQ. CDR3 in amino acids: CASSLVGQLGSGELFF. CDR3 DNA sequence: TGCGCCAGCAGCTTGGTCGGCCAGCTGGGTTCCGGGGAGCTGTTTTTT.

The chain joins TRBV10-2 to TRBJ2-1; TRBD2 agrees at 9 bases. This CDR3 comprises 14 residues. Trimming at V came to 4 bases and at J to 7 bases, leaving 5 bases not matched to a gene. Germline lookup yields CDR1 WSHSY and CDR2 SAAADI. CDR3 nucleotides: TGCGCCAGCAGTGGTAGCGGGAGTTGGAATGAGCAGTTCTTC. It is translated as CASSGSGSWNEQFF.

To note about this clone: The germline gene is not matched at one end of the junction; a read error may be the cause. The genes are TRBV7-7 and TRBJ2-2, with 7 nucleotides matching TRBD1. There are 14 residues in the CDR3. CDR1 and CDR2 from the germline V gene are SSHAT and FNYEAQ (reference sequence). CDR3 DNA sequence: TGTGCTAGCAGAGGGACAGAGAACACCGGGGAGCTGTTTTTT. As protein: CASRGTENTGELFF.

The chain combines TRBV15 with TRBJ2-1; TRBD2 agrees at 10 bases. Germline values: CDR1 LNHNV, CDR2 YYDKDF (reference sequence). The CDR3 is made up of 13 amino acids. The V segment lost 1 base and the J segment 9 bases; nucleotides outside the gene matches: 0. Here the CDR3 reads CATSRGTSGEQFF. DNA for the CDR3: TGTGCCACCAGCAGAGGGACTAGCGGTGAGCAGTTCTTC. Complete variable domain (other parts from reference TRBV15 and TRBJ2-1): DAMVIQNPRYQVTQFGKPVTLSCSQTLNHNVMYWYQQKSSQAPKLLFHYYDKDFNNEADTPDNFQSRRPNTSFCFLDIRSPGLGDTAMYLCATSRGTSGEQFFGPGTRLTVL.

This clone has only a few counts. The chain has TRBV28 and TRBJ2-7; no firm D call. Trimming removed 2 bases from V and 12 bases from J, with 14 bases in between. This CDR3 spans 12 amino acids. Germline V gene data show CDR1 as MDHEN and CDR2 as SYDVKM. Written as DNA, the CDR3 is TGTGCCAGCAGTTTAGTAGGACGAGATGCGTACTTC. Amino acid sequence: CASSLVGRDAYF.

This chain connects TRBV19 to TRBJ1-2; 9 bases agree with TRBD1. V lost 9 bases, J lost 4 bases, and 9 bases stayed unmatched. The CDR3 is 14 residues long. Germline CDR1 reads LNHDA; CDR2 reads SQIVND (reference sequence). The CDR3 DNA reads TGTGCCAGCCGCGACAGGGGGATTGCCTATGGCTACACCTTC. Amino acids: CASRDRGIAYGYTF.

This chain links TRBV18 with TRBJ2-1; D unclear. Trimming took 2 bases from V and 6 from J, leaving 8 bases between them. Looked up from germline, CDR1 is KGHSH and CDR2 is LQKENI. The CDR3 consists of 13 residues. The CDR3, as DNA: TGTGCCAGCTCACCATCGGCCGTCAATGAGCAGTTCTTC. This gives the protein CASSPSAVNEQFF.

The chain uses TRBV7-2 and TRBJ2-3; tentatively, D is TRBD2 (6 bases). There are 16 residues in the CDR3. V lost 1 base to trimming and J lost 8 bases, with 19 bases between them. Germline CDR1 SGHTA, CDR2 FQGNSA. The CDR3 here is CASSLVFGGLGVTQYF. The DNA of the CDR3 is TGTGCCAGCAGCTTAGTTTTCGGAGGGCTCGGAGTTACGCAGTATTTT.

The chain joins TRBV19 to TRBJ2-1; perhaps TRBD1 as D (6 bases). Between the trimmed V and J ends, which lost 5 bases and 4 bases, there was a span of 12 bases. This CDR3 has 14 amino acids. CDR1 LNHDA and CDR2 SQIVND come from the germline V gene (reference sequence). CDR3 residues: CASSAYREYNEQFF. The CDR3 DNA is TGTGCCAGTAGTGCCTACAGGGAATACAATGAGCAGTTCTTC.

Concerning this clone itself: This sequence is one base from a far larger clone and is likely a read error. The chain recombines TRBV4-3 with TRBJ2-7, with 7 bases matching TRBD2. Germline-derived CDR1 and CDR2 are LGHNA and YSLEER. V shed 1 base and J 3 bases; nucleotides not matched to a gene: 12. The CDR3 runs to 17 residues. The CDR3 DNA reads TGCGCCAGCAGCCAAGGAGCGAGCAGCGGGGTCCGCTACGAGCAGTACTTC. Its protein is CASSQGASSGVRYEQYF.

This clone was recorded only once. This chain joins TRBV5-4 and TRBJ1-1, with 7 bases that match TRBD1. With 4 bases clipped from V and 5 bases from J, the junction kept 8 bases outside the gene matches. Looked up from germline, CDR1 is SGHNT and CDR2 is YYREEE (reference sequence). The CDR3 covers 14 residues. The CDR3 nucleotides read TGTGCCAGCAGCATCAGGGGGTGGGATACTGAAGCTTTCTTT. The encoded protein is CASSIRGWDTEAFF.

This clone was counted ten times or more. The chain recombines TRBV27 with TRBJ2-1; 11 bases are a match to TRBD2. Germline V gene data show CDR1 as MNHEY and CDR2 as SMNVEV (reference sequence). V gave up 10 bases and J gave up 1 base; unmatched junction bases: 9. The CDR3 loop spans 16 amino acids. The CDR3 nucleotides are TGTGCCACCTCCCCGGGACTAGCGGATTCCTACAATGAGCAGTTCTTC. Its protein product is CATSPGLADSYNEQFF.

The chain recombines TRBV6-5 with TRBJ1-2; the match to TRBD1 covers 7 bases. The CDR3 contains 14 residues. Trimming at V came to 6 bases and at J to 8 bases, leaving 12 bases not matched to a gene. Germline lookup yields CDR1 MNHEY and CDR2 SVGAGI. CDR3 sequence (DNA): TGTGCCAGCAGACTCGGGACAGCCAGCCCGGGCTACACCTTC. Amino acids: CASRLGTASPGYTF.

V is TRBV27 and J is TRBJ2-5, with D hard to call. The V end lost 5 bases, the J end lost 1 base, and 8 bases lay between the germline ends. The CDR3 runs 13 residues. In germline, CDR1 is MNHEY, CDR2 SMNVEV (reference sequence). CDR3 protein: CASSPYAQETQYF. CDR3 bases: TGTGCCAGCAGTCCATACGCCCAAGAGACCCAGTACTTC.

V usage is TRBV4-3 and J usage is TRBJ2-7; the D gene is possibly TRBD1 (5 bases). The CDR3 extends over 16 amino acids. The ends were cut back, 0 bases at V and 0 bases at J, with 12 bases in the middle. The germline V gene encodes CDR1 LGHNA and CDR2 YSLEER. The CDR3 region is CASSQDLSTASYEQYF. DNA of the CDR3: TGCGCCAGCAGCCAAGATTTATCGACAGCCTCCTACGAGCAGTACTTC.